This TCR beta chain was captured in a study of tumor and adjacent non-tumor tissue in lung cancer. Findings and limits, study-wide: Normal lung showed higher cumulative top 100 clone frequency than tumor. Significantly higher TCR diversity was found in tumor than normal lung. Higher tumor TCR diversity was associated with shorter survival.

To note about this clonotype: Its target is unknown. A much larger clone sits a single nucleotide away, making a read error possible.

The template was RNA from unsorted bulk tissue. More than 3 cm separated this lung sample from the edge of the tumor. This CDR3 has 15 amino acids. Germline V gene data show CDR1 as SGHDT and CDR2 as YYEEEE. Three rounds of nested PCR, following a modified ARM-PCR protocol, produced the TCRbeta library. Via MiXCR, TCRdb re-called the multiplex PCR reads, giving one row per CDR3 protein. The table lists tens of thousands of distinct CDR3 sequences, roughly two thirds of them singletons. The chain has TRBV5-6 and TRBJ1-5; 8 nucleotides agree with TRBD2. With the DNA end fitting TRBJ2-3 better, the J assignment may be wrong. The TCR comes from a woman aged 40 to 50 with non-small cell lung cancer. The sample consisted of distant non-tumor lung tissue. CDR3 region: CASSERRGGPQPQYF. Here the CDR3 DNA reads TGTGCCAGCAGCGAGAGACGGGGGGGGCCTCAGCCCCAGTATTTT.